This entry is about one T cell receptor (beta chain). The germline gives CDR1 MNHEY, CDR2 SVGAGI. The CDR3 consists of 14 residues. The germline V and J ends were trimmed by 0 bases and 10 bases, with 10 bases remaining between them. Original analysis: Amplifying reference gene primers gave estimates of nucleated cell counts. Repertoires were generated with immunoSEQ multiplex PCR, while TCRdb's copy carries only in-frame clones and drops some. The V and J calls and clone size come from that table; D and trimming were worked out from the DNA. This sample has approximately 200,000 clones, with around 88% found just once. The sample comes from a study of blood T cell repertoires in COVID-19.

The gene calls are TRBV6-5 and TRBJ1-6; D unclear. Sequenced input: peripheral blood. The source is a woman aged 25-40 years with acute or convalescent COVID-19. The CDR3 loop reads CASSYSSLGSPLHF. The DNA for the CDR3 is TGTGCCAGCAGTTACTCCTCGCTGGGCTCACCCCTCCACTTT.